This T cell receptor (beta chain) comes out of a study of regulatory T cells in long-lasting Graves disease. The CDR3 sequence is 13 residues long. Germline CDR1 and CDR2: SNHLY and FYNNEI. The TCR beta library used iRepertoire HTBI primers with Arm-PCR amplification of CDR3. TCRdb processed the multiplex PCR reads anew with MiXCR; each CDR3 protein has one entry. The data show about 530,000 distinct CDR3 sequences, about 16% seen once. This sample's time point: newly diagnosed GD, antithyroid drugs for less than 3 months. Preparation of the TCR library used RNA extracted from PBMCs. The authors drew around 9 milliliters of peripheral blood into EDTA tubes. Comment on this clonotype: One base away lies a much larger clone, so this may be a sequencing read error.

The sample was also linked to a second study, of T cells in Graves' hyperthyroidism and ophthalmopathy. In that study: Hyperthyroidism in the patients, aged 18 to 65, was newly diagnosed and under 2 months in duration. Initially, a first-round RT-PCR of the TCR CDR3 employed the HTBI primer set.

Source: peripheral blood mononuclear cells (PBMCs), taken at new diagnosis, from a patient treated with antithyroid drugs. This sequence joins TRBV2 and TRBJ2-1; the D is unclear. The tail of the sequence fits TRBJ2-3 better, so the J call may be wrong. This clonotype was sampled from a woman aged 40 to 65 with Graves disease. As DNA, the CDR3 is TGTGCCAGCAGTGGGGGTATGGGGGATACGCAGTATTTT. Its translation is CASSGGMGDTQYF.